These 3 T cell receptor beta chains were all obtained from the same sample, sequenced in a study of cytomegalovirus exposure and HLA in healthy donors. The PCR was carried out with 60 Vbeta primers and 13 Jbeta primers. Some clones are missing from TCRdb's copy, which holds only in-frame ones; the method was immunoSEQ multiplex PCR. This sample has fewer than 140,000 clones, with roughly 75% found just once. Material for sequencing was PBMCs. All receptors come from a man aged 35 to 55 in good health and CMV-seronegative.

The rearrangement joins TRBV10-2 to TRBJ2-4; 9 bases match TRBD2. The CDR3 loop spans 16 amino acids. The J segment lost 0 bases and the V segment lost 2 bases, leaving 2 bases of the junction unmatched. Germline assignment: CDR1 WSHSY and CDR2 SAAADI. The CDR3 spells CASSEVAGVAKNIQYF. CDR3 in DNA: TGCGCCAGCAGTGAGGTAGCGGGGGTAGCCAAAAACATTCAGTACTTC.

This clone has a handful of counts. The chain recombines TRBV6-5 with TRBJ1-2, with D maybe TRBD1 (6 bases). CDR1 MNHEY and CDR2 SVGAGI come from the germline V gene. The germline V and J ends were trimmed by 0 bases and 8 bases, with 13 bases remaining between them. The CDR3 loop spans 14 amino acids. CDR3 nucleotides: TGTGCCAGCAGTTACTCGATGGACAGAACGGGCTACACCTTC. Translating it yields CASSYSMDRTGYTF.

This clone appeared a few times. The CDR3 spells CASSLEGGGINEQYF. The DNA of the CDR3 is TGTGCCAGCAGCTTAGAAGGCGGGGGGATTAACGAGCAGTACTTC. This chain links TRBV7-2 with TRBJ2-7; 8 nucleotides agree with TRBD2. Germline-derived CDR1 and CDR2 are SGHTA and FQGNSA. The trim removed 1 base at V and 5 bases at J, leaving 7 bases unmatched. The CDR3 covers 15 residues.